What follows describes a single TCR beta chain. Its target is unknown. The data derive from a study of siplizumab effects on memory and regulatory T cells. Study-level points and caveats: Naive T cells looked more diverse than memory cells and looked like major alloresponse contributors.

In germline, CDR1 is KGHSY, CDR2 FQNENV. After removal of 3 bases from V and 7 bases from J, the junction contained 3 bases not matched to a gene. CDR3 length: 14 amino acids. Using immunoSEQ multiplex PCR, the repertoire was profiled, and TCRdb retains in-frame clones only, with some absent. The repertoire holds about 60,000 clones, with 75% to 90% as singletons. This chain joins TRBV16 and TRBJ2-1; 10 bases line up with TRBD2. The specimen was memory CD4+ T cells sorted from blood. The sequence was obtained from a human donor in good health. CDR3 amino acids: CASSHRSGRNEQFF. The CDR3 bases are TGTGCCAGCAGCCATCGTAGCGGGAGGAATGAGCAGTTCTTC. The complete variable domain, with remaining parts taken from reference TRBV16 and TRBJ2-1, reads GEEVAQTPKHLVRGEGQKAKLYCAPIKGHSYVFWYQQVLKNEFKFLISFQNENVFDETGMPKERFSAKCLPNSPCSLEIQATKLEDSAVYFCASSHRSGRNEQFFGPGTRLTVL.